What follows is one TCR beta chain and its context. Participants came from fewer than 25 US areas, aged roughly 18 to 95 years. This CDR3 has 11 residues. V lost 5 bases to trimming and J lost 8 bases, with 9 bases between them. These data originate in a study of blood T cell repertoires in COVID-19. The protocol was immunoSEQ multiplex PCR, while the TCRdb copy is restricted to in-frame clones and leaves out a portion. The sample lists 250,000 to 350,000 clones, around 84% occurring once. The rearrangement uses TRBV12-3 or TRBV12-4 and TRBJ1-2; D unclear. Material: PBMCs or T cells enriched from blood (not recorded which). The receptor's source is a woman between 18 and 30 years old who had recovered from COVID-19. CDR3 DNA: TGTGCCAGCAGTACATTGAACGGCTACACCTTC. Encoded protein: CASSTLNGYTF.